This record concerns one T cell receptor (beta chain) sequence. The target antigen is unknown. The PCR had 60 Vbeta and 13 Jbeta primers. Data came from immunoSEQ multiplex PCR; TCRdb stores just in-frame clones and leaves some out. This table holds 90,000 to 120,000 clones, 81% found once. Germline CDR1 GTSNPN, CDR2 SVGIG (reference sequence). The V and J ends lost 1 base and 0 bases respectively, with 13 bases between them. The CDR3 contains 16 residues. This entry belongs to a study of cytomegalovirus exposure and HLA in healthy donors. Across the study: Early released data had 65 million to 100 million unique TCRs, all coming from HLA-typed donors.

General study findings and limits: Overall, roughly 160 TCR beta chains were annotated as cytomegalovirus-associated. Relative to the roughly 640-donor mean, N-insertions were reportedly fewer in an Asian-associated ancestry cluster in a later analysis. Sequences of the TCR beta chain were said to predict the HLA-A and HLA-B alleles of most subjects accurately.

Input material: PBMCs. The origin of this receptor is a man aged 25-45 years in good health and CMV-seronegative. V usage is TRBV30 and J usage is TRBJ1-5; D is ambiguous. DNA of the CDR3: TGTGCCTGGAGTGGAACCCGGGAATCTAGCAATCAGCCCCAGCATTTT. As protein: CAWSGTRESSNQPQHF.